This T cell receptor (beta chain) was recorded in a study of T-cell reconstitution after alpha-beta-depleted transplantation in children. Whole-study findings and limits: Expanded graft clones, several hundred of them, were reportedly the source of alpha-beta T cells about two months after transplant. Once a year had passed after transplant, T-cell counts and diversity came mostly from newly produced T cells.

Unique molecular identifiers were incorporated into the prepared TCRbeta library. Using its own MiXCR run on the PCR reads, TCRdb lists one record per CDR3 protein. The sample has around 450,000 distinct CDR3 sequences, about 10% seen once. Germline-derived CDR1 and CDR2 are SGHRS and YFSETQ. The CDR3 extends over 13 amino acids. This clonotype was picked up many times. The antigen remains undetermined. The junction departs from germline at one end; a sequencing error may be responsible. The sequence was collected from a child under 10 years old with inherited bone marrow failure, due to receive a stem cell transplant. The V call is TRBV5-1, the J call TRBJ2-3; 9 positions agree with TRBD2. This specimen consisted of PBMCs, obtained before TCRalphabeta/CD19-depleted stem cell transplant. The CDR3 DNA reads TGCGCCAGCAGCTTGGAGGCCAGCGGGAGGCCGGATTTT. Translation: CASSLEASGRPDF.